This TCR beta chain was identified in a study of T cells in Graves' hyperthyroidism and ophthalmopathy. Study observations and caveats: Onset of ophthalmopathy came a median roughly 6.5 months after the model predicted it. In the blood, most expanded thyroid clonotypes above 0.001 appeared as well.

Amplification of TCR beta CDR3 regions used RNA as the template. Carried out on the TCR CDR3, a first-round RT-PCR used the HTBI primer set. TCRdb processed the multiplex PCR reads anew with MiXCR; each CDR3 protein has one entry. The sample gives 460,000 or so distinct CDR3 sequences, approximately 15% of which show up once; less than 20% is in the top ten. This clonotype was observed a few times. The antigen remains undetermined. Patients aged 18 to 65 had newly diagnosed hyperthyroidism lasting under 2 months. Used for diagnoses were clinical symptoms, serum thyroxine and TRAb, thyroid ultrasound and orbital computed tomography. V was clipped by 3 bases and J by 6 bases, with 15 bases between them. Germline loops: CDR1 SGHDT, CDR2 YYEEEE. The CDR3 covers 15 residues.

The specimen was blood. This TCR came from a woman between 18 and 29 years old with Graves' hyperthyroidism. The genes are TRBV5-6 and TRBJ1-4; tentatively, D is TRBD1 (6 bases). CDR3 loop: CASSCTGREYEKLFF. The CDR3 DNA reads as TGTGCCAGCAGCTGCACAGGGAGGGAGTATGAAAAACTGTTTTTT.